This T cell receptor beta chain is drawn from a study of CXCR3-negative and CXCR3-positive naive CD8 T cells. On the study more broadly: Per library, roughly 1.5 +/- 0.3 million reads; 130 million to 150 million TRB reads overall.

The authors prepared UMI-labeled TRB cDNA libraries by 5' RACE. TCRdb reprocessed the 5' RACE reads and keeps a single row for each CDR3 protein, giving no DNA. This sample's clone table lists about 150,000 distinct CDR3 sequences. The CDR3 length is 16 residues. Germline V gene lookup returns CDR1 SQVTM and CDR2 ANQGSEA. Notes on the study in general: Diversity was high in both naive subsets and much lower in memory cells. A higher hydrophobicity marked the TRB CDR3s of CXCR3-positive naive cells versus CXCR3-negative naive cells.

As to this clonotype: The antigen is not known.

Sequences were obtained from naive CXCR3+ CD8+ T cells from blood. The subset here: CD45RO-CCR7+CD27+CD95- naive CD8+ T cells expressing CXCR3 (TNR3+). The source of this sequence is a human donor in good health. Some clones in this sample may be carry-over from other donors' samples. The gene calls are TRBV29-1 and TRBJ2-7; the TCRdb call, TRBD1, lacks DNA for checking. Here the CDR3 reads CSVGDLVGTGGHEQYF.